This T cell receptor (beta chain) stems from a study of T cell repertoires in cytomegalovirus infection. Germline values: CDR1 MNHEY, CDR2 SMNVEV (reference sequence). CDR3 length: 14 amino acids. V shed 7 bases, J shed 4 bases, and the junction held 6 bases outside the gene matches. From the reads, TCRdb called clonotypes with MiXCR, one entry per CDR3 protein. The sample shows about 500,000 distinct CDR3 sequences, 30% to 35% of them seen only once. About this clonotype: Its antigen is unidentified.

The clonotype originates from a human donor in good health (CMV status not recorded). Some clones in this sample may be carry-over from other donors' samples. The sample was cultured PBMCs, taken from culture after CMV antigen stimulation. The chain recombines TRBV27 with TRBJ2-1; 8 bases fit TRBD2. The CDR3 region is CASMAGGLYNEQFF. The CDR3 nucleotides read TGTGCCAGCATGGCGGGAGGCCTGTACAATGAGCAGTTCTTC.